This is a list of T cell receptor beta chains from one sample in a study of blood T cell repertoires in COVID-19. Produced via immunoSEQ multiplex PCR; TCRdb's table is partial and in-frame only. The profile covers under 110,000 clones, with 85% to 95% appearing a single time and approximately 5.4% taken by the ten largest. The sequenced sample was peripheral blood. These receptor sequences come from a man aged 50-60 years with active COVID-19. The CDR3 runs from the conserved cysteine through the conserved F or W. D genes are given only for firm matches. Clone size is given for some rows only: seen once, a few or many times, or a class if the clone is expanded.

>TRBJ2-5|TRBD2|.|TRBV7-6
CASSRTRGETQYF
TGTGCCAGCAGTCGGACTAGGGGAGAGACCCAGTACTTC
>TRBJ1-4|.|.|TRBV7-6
CASSLAWWAGGRNNEKLFF
TGTGCCAGCAGCTTAGCTTGGTGGGCGGGGGGGCGGAATAATGAAAAACTGTTTTTT
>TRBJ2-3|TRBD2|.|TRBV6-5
CASSGGVLTDTQYF
TGTGCCAGCAGCGGGGGGGTACTCACAGATACGCAGTATTTT
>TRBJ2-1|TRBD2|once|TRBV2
CASRAGTSGLNEQFF
TGTGCCAGCAGAGCCGGGACTAGCGGCCTCAATGAGCAGTTCTTC
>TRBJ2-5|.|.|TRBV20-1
CSAAFGSGQYF
TGCAGTGCTGCATTTGGGAGTGGCCAGTACTTC
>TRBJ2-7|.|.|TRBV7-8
CASSLDVYSYEQYF
TGTGCCAGCAGCTTAGATGTCTACTCCTACGAGCAGTACTTC
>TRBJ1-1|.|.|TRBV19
CASSFQSNTEAFF
TGTGCCAGTAGTTTCCAGTCCAACACTGAAGCTTTCTTT
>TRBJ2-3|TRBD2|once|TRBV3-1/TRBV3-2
CASTGGREGLSTDTQYF
TGTGCCAGCACCGGGGGGCGGGAGGGCCTCAGCACAGATACGCAGTATTTT
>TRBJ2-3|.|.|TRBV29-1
CSGSAGTQYF
TGCAGCGGCTCAGCGGGTACGCAGTATTTT
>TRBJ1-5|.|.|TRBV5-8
CASSFGAFGNQPQHF
TGTGCCAGCAGCTTTGGGGCATTTGGCAATCAGCCCCAGCATTTT
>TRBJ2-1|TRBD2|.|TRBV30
CAWSSGKSSYNEQFF
TGTGCCTGGTCTAGCGGGAAGAGCTCCTACAATGAGCAGTTCTTC
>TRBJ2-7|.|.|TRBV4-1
CASSQGGTPTYF
TGCGCCAGCAGCCAAGGGGGGACACCCACATACTTC
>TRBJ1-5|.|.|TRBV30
CAWSVRGGAQPQHF
TGTGCCTGGAGTGTACGCGGGGGAGCTCAGCCCCAGCATTTT
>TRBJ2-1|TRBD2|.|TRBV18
CASSPGTSGSYNEQFF
TGTGCCAGCTCACCAGGGACTAGCGGGAGTTACAATGAGCAGTTCTTC
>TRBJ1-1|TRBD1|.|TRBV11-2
CASSPGQGLRNTEAFF
TGTGCCAGCAGCCCCGGACAGGGCCTTCGAAACACTGAAGCTTTCTTT
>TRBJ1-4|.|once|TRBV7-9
CASSLGPNEKLFF
TGTGCCAGCAGCTTAGGGCCGAATGAAAAACTGTTTTTT
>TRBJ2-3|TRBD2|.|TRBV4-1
CASSQGTGTSRLDTQYF
TGCGCCAGCAGCCAAGGAACCGGGACTAGCCGGTTAGATACGCAGTATTTT
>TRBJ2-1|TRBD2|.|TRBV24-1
CATSDWTSGGYNEQFF
TGTGCCACCAGTGACTGGACTAGCGGGGGTTACAATGAGCAGTTCTTC
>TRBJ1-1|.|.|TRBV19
CASSSLGGMNTEAFF
TGTGCCAGTAGTTCCTTGGGAGGAATGAACACTGAAGCTTTCTTT
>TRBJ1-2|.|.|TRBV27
CASSPELYYGYTF
TGTGCCAGCAGCCCGGAGTTGTACTATGGCTACACCTTC
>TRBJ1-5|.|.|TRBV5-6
CASSPGGGNQPQHF
TGTGCCAGCAGCCCGGGGGGGGGCAATCAGCCCCAGCATTTT
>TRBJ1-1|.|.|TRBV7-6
CASSQGGQRGTEAFF
TGTGCCAGCAGCCAAGGGGGGCAGCGGGGCACTGAAGCTTTCTTT
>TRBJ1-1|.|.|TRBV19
CASSDPRGGSTEAFF
TGTGCCAGTAGTGACCCCCGGGGGGGGAGCACTGAAGCTTTCTTT
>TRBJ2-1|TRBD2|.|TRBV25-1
CASSEFFPLASGNNEQFF
TGTGCCAGCAGTGAATTCTTTCCCCTAGCTAGCGGAAACAATGAGCAGTTCTTC
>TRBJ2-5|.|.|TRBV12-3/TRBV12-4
CASSLTRWETQYF
TGTGCCAGCAGTTTAACCCGGTGGGAGACCCAGTACTTC
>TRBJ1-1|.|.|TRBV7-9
CASSSDSQNTEAFF
TGTGCCAGCAGCTCCGACAGTCAGAACACTGAAGCTTTCTTT
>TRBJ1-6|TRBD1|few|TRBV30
CAWSAGQDNSPLHF
TGTGCCTGGAGTGCGGGACAGGATAATTCACCCCTCCACTTT
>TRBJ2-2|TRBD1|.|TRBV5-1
CASSAYPGTGASIRPGGELFF
TGCGCCAGCAGCGCATATCCCGGGACAGGGGCCAGTATAAGGCCAGGCGGGGAGCTGTTTTTT
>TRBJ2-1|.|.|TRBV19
CASRQSDIANEQFF
TGTGCCAGCCGTCAGAGCGATATCGCCAATGAGCAGTTCTTC
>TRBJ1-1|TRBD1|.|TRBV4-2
CASSPYRGTSMNTEAFF
TGTGCCAGCAGCCCTTACAGGGGTACGAGTATGAACACTGAAGCTTTCTTT
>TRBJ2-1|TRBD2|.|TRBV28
CASSLRDGRIREQFF
TGTGCCAGCAGTTTAAGGGACGGGAGGATACGGGAGCAGTTCTTC
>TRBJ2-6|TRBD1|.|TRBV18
CASSYDRERVSGANVLTF
TGTGCCAGCTCATACGACAGGGAGAGGGTTTCTGGGGCCAACGTCCTGACTTTC
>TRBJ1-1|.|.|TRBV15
CARPMNTEAFF
TGTGCCCGCCCTATGAACACTGAAGCTTTCTTT
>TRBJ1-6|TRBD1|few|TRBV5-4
CASSPGQPSSYNSPLHF
TGTGCCAGCAGTCCGGGACAGCCTAGCTCCTATAATTCACCCCTCCACTTT
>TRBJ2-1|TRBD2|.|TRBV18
CASSPGLAGGRTEFF
TGTGCCAGCTCTCCGGGACTAGCGGGAGGGCGGACGGAGTTCTTC
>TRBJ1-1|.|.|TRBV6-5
CASSYSQGNTEAFF
TGTGCCAGCAGTTACTCTCAGGGGAACACTGAAGCTTTCTTT
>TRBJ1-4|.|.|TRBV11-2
CASSLVRAGEKLFF
TGTGCCAGCAGCTTAGTCAGGGCTGGTGAAAAACTGTTTTTT
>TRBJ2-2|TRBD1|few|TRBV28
CASKTGVTNTGELFF
TGTGCCAGCAAAACAGGGGTAACGAACACCGGGGAGCTGTTTTTT
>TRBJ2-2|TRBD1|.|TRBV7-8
CASSGPGGPGELFF
TGTGCCAGCAGCGGGCCAGGGGGACCCGGGGAGCTGTTTTTT
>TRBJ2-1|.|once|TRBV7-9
CASSLRVKLEGINEQFF
TGTGCCAGCAGCTTAAGGGTTAAGCTGGAGGGGATCAATGAGCAGTTCTTC